The clone carrying this T cell receptor (beta chain) was found a few times. The antigen remains undetermined. The data are from a study of neoadjuvant nivolumab and ipilimumab in lung cancer. Broader study findings: Compared with tumor-adjacent uninvolved lung, resected tumors showed greater richness and clonality.

Sequenced by immunoSEQ multiplex PCR; TCRdb stores in-frame clones only, minus some. The sample includes under 35,000 clones, just over 90% seen only once; the top ten take around 5%. V shed 2 bases, J shed 8 bases, and the junction held 6 bases outside the gene matches. This CDR3 contains 16 residues. The germline V gene encodes CDR1 LGHNA and CDR2 YNFKEQ. V usage is TRBV4-2 and J usage is TRBJ2-1; 13 nucleotides align to TRBD2. This clonotype originated in an adult with non-small cell lung cancer. The sample in question was peripheral blood, obtained after neoadjuvant nivolumab, alone or with ipilimumab, at or shortly before surgery. CDR3 sequence: CASSQTSGGAVDEQFF. CDR3 bases: TGTGCCAGCAGCCAAACTAGCGGGGGGGCTGTGGATGAGCAGTTCTTC.